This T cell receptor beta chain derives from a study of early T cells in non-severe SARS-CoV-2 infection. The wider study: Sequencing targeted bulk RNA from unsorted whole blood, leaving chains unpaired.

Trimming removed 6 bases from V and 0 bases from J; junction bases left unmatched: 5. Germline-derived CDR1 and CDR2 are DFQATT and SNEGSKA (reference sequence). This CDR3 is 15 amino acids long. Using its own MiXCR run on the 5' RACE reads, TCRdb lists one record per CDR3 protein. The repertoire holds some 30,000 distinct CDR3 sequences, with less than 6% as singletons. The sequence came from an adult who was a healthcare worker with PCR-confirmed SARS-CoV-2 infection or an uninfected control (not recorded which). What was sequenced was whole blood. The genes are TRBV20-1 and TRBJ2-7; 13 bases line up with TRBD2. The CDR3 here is CSAKRTSGGSYEQYF. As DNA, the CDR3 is TGCAGTGCAAAGCGGACTAGCGGGGGCTCCTACGAGCAGTACTTC.